Described below is a single TCR beta chain sequence and its context. Sequencing of TCR beta, carried out with a high-throughput approach, was applied to CD8+ and CD4+ T cells from the blood. Controls were drawn from healthy donors and were matched for age and sex. Reverse transcription used roughly 0.45 to 1 ug RNA and random hexamers. The method of amplification for TCR beta CDR3 was immunoSEQ multiplex PCR, covering 54 Vbeta and 13 Jbeta. TCRdb reprocessed the immunoSEQ multiplex PCR reads via MiXCR and lists one record per CDR3 protein. The sample lists 85,000 to 90,000 distinct CDR3 sequences; over 85% were seen once. Per germline, CDR1 LGHDT and CDR2 YNNKEL (reference sequence). This CDR3 is built from 15 residues. With 3 bases clipped from V and 3 bases from J, the junction kept 6 bases outside the gene matches. The record originates from a study of CD8 T cells in Susac syndrome.

Sequencing used CD8+ T cells from PBMCs. The chain has TRBV3-1 and TRBJ2-5; 8 nucleotides line up with TRBD2. This TCR derives from a human donor in good health. The CDR3 sequence is CASSHLAGGEETQYF. The DNA for the CDR3 is TGTGCCAGCAGCCATCTGGCGGGGGGCGAAGAGACCCAGTACTTC.